These T cell receptor beta chains were read from a single sample in a study of blood T cell repertoires in COVID-19. The table came from immunoSEQ multiplex PCR; TCRdb's copy has only in-frame clones and leaves some out. This table holds about 280,000 clones, 89% found once. Sequenced: peripheral blood. Receptors were obtained from a woman younger than 45 with COVID-19, enrolled during active disease. Both conserved end residues are part of each CDR3. Each record gives: V gene, J gene, clone size, D gene, CDR3 length, CDR3 protein, CDR3 DNA. D genes are given only for firm matches. Clone size, where shown, is once, few, many, or a class for clones that have expanded.

V gene: TRBV2; J gene: TRBJ1-2; clone size: -; D gene: TRBD1; CDR3 length: 14; CDR3 protein: CASIRRDRGTGYTF; CDR3 DNA: TGTGCCAGCATACGTCGGGACAGGGGCACTGGCTACACCTTC
V gene: TRBV7-9; J gene: TRBJ1-2; clone size: -; D gene: -; CDR3 length: 13; CDR3 protein: CASTAPSGGGYTF; CDR3 DNA: TGTGCCAGCACCGCTCCGTCGGGGGGTGGCTACACCTTC
V gene: TRBV2; J gene: TRBJ1-5; clone size: -; D gene: -; CDR3 length: 15; CDR3 protein: CASTSGTSRNQPQHF; CDR3 DNA: TGTGCCAGCACCTCCGGGACATCAAGAAATCAGCCCCAGCATTTT
V gene: TRBV20-1; J gene: TRBJ1-2; clone size: -; D gene: TRBD1; CDR3 length: 14; CDR3 protein: CSASVTGGDYGYTF; CDR3 DNA: TGCAGTGCTAGTGTGACAGGGGGCGACTATGGCTACACCTTC
V gene: TRBV13; J gene: TRBJ2-3; clone size: -; D gene: TRBD2; CDR3 length: 18; CDR3 protein: CASSFPEPSGGAPDTQYF; CDR3 DNA: TGTGCCAGCAGCTTCCCAGAACCTAGCGGGGGGGCCCCAGATACGCAGTATTTT
V gene: TRBV6-6; J gene: TRBJ1-3; clone size: -; D gene: -; CDR3 length: 14; CDR3 protein: CASSYTDSGNTIYF; CDR3 DNA: TGTGCCAGCAGTTACACCGACAGTGGAAACACCATATATTTT
V gene: TRBV6-5; J gene: TRBJ1-5; clone size: -; D gene: -; CDR3 length: 14; CDR3 protein: CASSYSTEDQPQHF; CDR3 DNA: TGTGCCAGCAGTTACAGTACAGAAGATCAGCCCCAGCATTTT
V gene: TRBV6-2/TRBV6-3; J gene: TRBJ2-2; clone size: -; D gene: -; CDR3 length: 16; CDR3 protein: CASSSDHDRNTGELFF; CDR3 DNA: TGTGCCAGCAGTTCCGACCATGACAGGAACACCGGGGAGCTGTTTTTT
V gene: TRBV5-1; J gene: TRBJ2-7; clone size: -; D gene: TRBD2; CDR3 length: 16; CDR3 protein: CASSPVLAGDLYEQYF; CDR3 DNA: TGCGCCAGCAGCCCTGTCCTAGCGGGGGATCTATACGAGCAGTACTTC
V gene: TRBV5-1; J gene: TRBJ1-6; clone size: once; D gene: TRBD1; CDR3 length: 15; CDR3 protein: CASSLGGQGRSPLHF; CDR3 DNA: TGCGCCAGCAGCTTGGGGGGACAGGGACGTTCACCCCTCCACTTT
V gene: TRBV9; J gene: TRBJ2-7; clone size: -; D gene: TRBD2; CDR3 length: 14; CDR3 protein: CASSQTSGRNEQYF; CDR3 DNA: TGTGCCAGCAGTCAGACTAGCGGGAGGAACGAGCAGTACTTC
V gene: TRBV12-3/TRBV12-4; J gene: TRBJ2-1; clone size: -; D gene: TRBD2; CDR3 length: 12; CDR3 protein: CASSLRGDEQFF; CDR3 DNA: TGTGCCAGCAGTTTGCGGGGGGATGAGCAGTTCTTC